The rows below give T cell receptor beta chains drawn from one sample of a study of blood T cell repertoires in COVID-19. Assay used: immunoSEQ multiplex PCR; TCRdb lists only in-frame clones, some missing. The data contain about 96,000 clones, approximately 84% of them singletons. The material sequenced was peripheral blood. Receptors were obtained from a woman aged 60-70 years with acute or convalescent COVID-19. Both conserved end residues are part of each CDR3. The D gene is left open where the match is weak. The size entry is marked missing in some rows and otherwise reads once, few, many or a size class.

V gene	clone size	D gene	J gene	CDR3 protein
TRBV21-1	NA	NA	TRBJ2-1	CASSKTGVNEQFF
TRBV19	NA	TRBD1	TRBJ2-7	CASSSGQVFQGEQYF
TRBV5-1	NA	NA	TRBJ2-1	CASNLLPYNEQFF
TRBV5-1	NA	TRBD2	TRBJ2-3	CASSPGTSGGRTSTDTQYF
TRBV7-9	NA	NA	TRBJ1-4	CASSFSVVAGSNEKLFF
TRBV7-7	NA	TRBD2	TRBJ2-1	CASSLDLAGRNEQFF
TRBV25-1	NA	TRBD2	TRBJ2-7	CASSDGTSGYEQYF
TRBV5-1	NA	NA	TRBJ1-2	CASSLVGGNEDGYTF
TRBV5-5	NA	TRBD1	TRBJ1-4	CASSLRTGRGAATNEKLFF
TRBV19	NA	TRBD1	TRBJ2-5	CASSINRGDRGAETQYF
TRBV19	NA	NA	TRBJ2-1	CASSAPGGQKGNEQFF
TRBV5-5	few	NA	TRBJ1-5	CASSLHDSNQPQHF
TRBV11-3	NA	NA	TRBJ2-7	CASNQGLRSEQYF
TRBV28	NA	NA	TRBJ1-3	CASKWAPSSGNTIYF
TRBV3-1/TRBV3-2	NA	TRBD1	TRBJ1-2	CASSQVPRGDGYTF
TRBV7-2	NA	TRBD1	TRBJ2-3	CASSLGQGSTDTQYF
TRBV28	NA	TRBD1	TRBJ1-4	CASGGQEGFGKLFF
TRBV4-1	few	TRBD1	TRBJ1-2	CASSQDPPGQTFYGYTF
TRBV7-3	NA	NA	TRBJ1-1	CASGTDGGLTFF
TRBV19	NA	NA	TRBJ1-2	CASSIAQGGYGYTF
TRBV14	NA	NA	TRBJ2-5	CASSQQNEETQYF
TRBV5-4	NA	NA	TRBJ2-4	CASSIGTGPKNIQYF
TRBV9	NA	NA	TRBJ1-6	CASSRRNGDSPLHF
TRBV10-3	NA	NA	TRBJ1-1	CAIRDTEWTEAFF
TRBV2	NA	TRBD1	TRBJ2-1	CASSGGQGGYNEQFF
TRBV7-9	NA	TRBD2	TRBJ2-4	CASSGGTSGGLGIQYF
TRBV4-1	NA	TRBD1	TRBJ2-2	CASSPGQGYTGELFF
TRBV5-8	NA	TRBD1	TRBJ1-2	CASSPRQGDYGYTF
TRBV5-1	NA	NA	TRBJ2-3	CASSSPRATDTQYF
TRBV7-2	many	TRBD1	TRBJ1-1	CASSGWDRGGFMNTEAFF
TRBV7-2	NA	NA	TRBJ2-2	CASSPYAHTGELFF
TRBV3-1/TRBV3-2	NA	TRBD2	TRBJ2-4	CASSPPPGLAGGAKNIQYF
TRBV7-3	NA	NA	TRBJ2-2	CASSLMGLNTGELFF
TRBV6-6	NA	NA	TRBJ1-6	CASSYVGPGSPLHF
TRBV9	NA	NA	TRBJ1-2	CASSALQISPYGYTF
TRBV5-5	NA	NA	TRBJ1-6	CASSDYRASPLHF
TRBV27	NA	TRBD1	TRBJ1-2	CASSWTGTTAGYTF
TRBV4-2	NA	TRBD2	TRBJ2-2	CASSQVRGGFTGELFF
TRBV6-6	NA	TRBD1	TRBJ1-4	CASSPWDRGRVTNEKLFF
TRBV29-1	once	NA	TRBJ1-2	CSVVSGTTGGYTF
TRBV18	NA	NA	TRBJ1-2	CASSPPGTRSGYTF
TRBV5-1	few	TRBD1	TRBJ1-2	CASSPDRTGGRGYTF
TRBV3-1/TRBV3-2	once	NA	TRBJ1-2	CASSQDVGTNYGYTF
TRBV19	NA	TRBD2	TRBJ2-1	CASSIGTSGGFEQFF
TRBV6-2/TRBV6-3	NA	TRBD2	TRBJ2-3	CASSHFKRGGTMSTDTQYF
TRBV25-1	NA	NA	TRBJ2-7	CASSEFRVGEQYF
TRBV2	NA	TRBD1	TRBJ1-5	CASSGTALSNQPQHF
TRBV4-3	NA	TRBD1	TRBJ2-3	CASSQTGGVEGTQYF
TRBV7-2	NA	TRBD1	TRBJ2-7	CASSPVTGMPYEQYF
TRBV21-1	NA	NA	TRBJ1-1	CASSTPRTGEENTEAFF